The clone carrying this T cell receptor (beta chain) is termed medium-sized. The antigen remains unidentified. Every TCR cDNA molecule bore its own unique molecular identifier. A single record per CDR3 protein comes from TCRdb applying MiXCR to the 5' RACE reads. This sample carries about 710 distinct CDR3 sequences, 9.7% of them seen once, and the ten largest clones take roughly 40%. This sample was taken from a study of spatial heterogeneity in lung cancer. Regarding the study as a whole: Estimation of coverage gave values of approximately 6.8% for alpha and approximately 14% for beta chains in tumor T cells. Counts that tracked tumor mutation counts were those of expanded intratumoral alpha and beta TCRs.

CDR1 and CDR2 (germline): MNHEY, SMNVEV (reference sequence). This CDR3 is built from 15 residues. Between the trimmed V and J ends, which lost 6 bases and 2 bases, there was a span of 14 bases. Time point meaning: sample taken at primary tumor resection. Whole RNA, which was extracted from tumor, nontumor lung tissue or frozen PBMC, was sequenced without any cell sorting. The TCR sequence derives from a male donor with early-stage non-small cell lung cancer. The chain couples TRBV27 to TRBJ2-1; a weak D match, TRBD1 (7 bases). The source material was lung tumor tissue, sampled at surgery. CDR3 amino acids: CASRAGQGAYNEQFF. CDR3 bases: TGTGCCAGCAGGGCGGGGCAGGGGGCCTACAATGAGCAGTTCTTC.